A selection of T cell receptor beta chains follows, all from one sample in a study of blood T cell repertoires in COVID-19. Only in-frame clones appear in the TCRdb table, and some are missing; sequencing was by immunoSEQ multiplex PCR. The profile shows some 260,000 clones, roughly 88% of them singletons. Sequencing was carried out using peripheral blood. The origin of the receptors is a woman between 40 and 50 years old who had recovered from COVID-19. Both conserved end residues are part of each CDR3. A D gene is named only where the DNA matches it firmly. The size entry is marked missing in some rows and otherwise reads once, few, many or a size class.

>TRBD2|TRBJ2-5|TRBV4-3|NA
TGCGCCAGCAGCCAAGACCATTCCGGGACTAGCCCTTCATGGACCCAGTACTTC
CASSQDHSGTSPSWTQYF
>TRBD1|TRBJ2-7|TRBV7-6|NA
TGTGCCAGCAGCCTCAACCCGGGACAGGGGGTTCCCTACGAGCAGTACTTC
CASSLNPGQGVPYEQYF
>TRBD2|TRBJ2-1|TRBV6-5|NA
TGTGCCAGCAGCCTACTAGCGGGAGTGACAAATGAGCAGTTCTTC
CASSLLAGVTNEQFF
>TRBD2|TRBJ2-5|TRBV5-6|NA
TGTGCCAGCAGTTGGGACTATCGGGAGACCCAGTACTTC
CASSWDYRETQYF
>NA|TRBJ1-5|TRBV6-2/TRBV6-3|NA
TGTGCCAGCAGTCTACAGGGCCATAGCAATCAGCCCCAGCATTTT
CASSLQGHSNQPQHF
>TRBD1|TRBJ2-1|TRBV5-6|once
TGTGCCAGCAGCTTGTTGGGACAGGGAGACAATGAGCAGTTCTTC
CASSLLGQGDNEQFF
>TRBD1|TRBJ1-5|TRBV20-1|many
TGCAGTGCTAGTGTGGGACAGGAGGTTTCTCAGCCCCAGCATTTT
CSASVGQEVSQPQHF
>TRBD2|TRBJ2-5|TRBV5-1|NA
TGCGCCAGCAGCCGGACGGTAGCGGGATATGAGACCCAGTACTTC
CASSRTVAGYETQYF
>NA|TRBJ2-3|TRBV21-1|NA
TGTGCCCCTACTTACGATACGCAGTATTTT
CAPTYDTQYF
>NA|TRBJ2-4|TRBV2|NA
TGTGCCAGCAGCACCGGGGTTAAAAACATTCAGTACTTC
CASSTGVKNIQYF
>NA|TRBJ2-3|TRBV7-9|once
TGTGCCAGCAGCTTCGGGGGAGGCACAGATACGCAGTATTTT
CASSFGGGTDTQYF
>TRBD1|TRBJ1-1|TRBV19|NA
TGTGCCAGTAGTGCGGACAGGGGGCGCAGTACTGAAGCTTTCTTT
CASSADRGRSTEAFF
>NA|TRBJ2-1|TRBV7-3|NA
TGTGCCAGCAGCCCACCCCCGAGCGGGACACTGTTCTTC
CASSPPPSGTLFF
>TRBD2|TRBJ2-5|TRBV24-1|NA
TGTGCCACCAGTGATTCCAGCCAGCGGGAGCCCCAAGAGACCCAGTACTTC
CATSDSSQREPQETQYF
>NA|TRBJ1-5|TRBV5-1|once
TGCGCCAGCAGCTTGGCCAAGGGGCCCCCTTATAGCAATCAGCCCCAGCATTTT
CASSLAKGPPYSNQPQHF
>NA|TRBJ1-3|TRBV9|NA
TGTGCCAGCAGCGTAGCGTCCGGAAACACCATATATTTT
CASSVASGNTIYF